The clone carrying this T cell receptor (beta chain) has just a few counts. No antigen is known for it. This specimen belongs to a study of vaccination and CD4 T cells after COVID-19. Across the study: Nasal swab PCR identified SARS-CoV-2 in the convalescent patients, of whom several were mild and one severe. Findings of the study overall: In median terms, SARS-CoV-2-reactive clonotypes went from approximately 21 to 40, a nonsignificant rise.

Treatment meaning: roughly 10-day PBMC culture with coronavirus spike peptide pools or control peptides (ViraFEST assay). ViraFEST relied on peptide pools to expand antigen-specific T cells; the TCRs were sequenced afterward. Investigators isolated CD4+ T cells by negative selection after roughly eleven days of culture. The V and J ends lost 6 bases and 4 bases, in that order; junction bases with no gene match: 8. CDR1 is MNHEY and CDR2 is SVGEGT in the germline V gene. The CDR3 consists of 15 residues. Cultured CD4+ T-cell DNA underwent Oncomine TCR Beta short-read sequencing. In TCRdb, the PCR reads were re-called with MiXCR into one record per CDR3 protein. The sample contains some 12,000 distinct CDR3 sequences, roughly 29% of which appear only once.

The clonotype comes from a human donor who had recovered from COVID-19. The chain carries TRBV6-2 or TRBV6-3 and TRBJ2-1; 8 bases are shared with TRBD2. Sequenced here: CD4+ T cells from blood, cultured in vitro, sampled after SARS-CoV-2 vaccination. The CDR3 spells CASRAPREGYNEQFF. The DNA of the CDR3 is TGTGCCAGCAGAGCCCCTCGGGAGGGTTACAATGAGCAGTTCTTC.